The 20 T cell receptor beta chains below all came from one sample that was sequenced in a study of blood T cell repertoires in COVID-19. Data came from immunoSEQ multiplex PCR; TCRdb stores just in-frame clones and leaves some out. Of about 430,000 clones listed, about 88% were seen once; the top ten hold approximately 1.5%. Sample: PBMCs or T cells enriched from blood (not recorded which). Receptors originate from a woman between 18 and 30 years old who had been exposed to COVID-19.

V is TRBV28 and J is TRBJ2-4; possible D gene TRBD1, 5 bases. The CDR3 runs 16 residues. From germline, CDR1 is MDHEN and CDR2 SYDVKM. V lost 4 bases and J 0 bases, leaving 13 bases between the germline ends. The CDR3 protein is CASSSLQELAKNIQYF. CDR3 coding DNA: TGTGCCAGCAGTTCCCTACAGGAACTAGCCAAAAACATTCAGTACTTC.

The rearrangement uses TRBV7-9 and TRBJ2-5; D uncertain. The V gene's germline CDR1 is SEHNR and CDR2 FQNEAQ (reference sequence). The V end was cut by 1 base, the J end by 1 base, with 7 bases between. This CDR3 is built from 14 residues. The CDR3 nucleotides read TGTGCCAGCAGCTTAGACAGCCTCCAAGAGACCCAGTACTTC. Amino acids: CASSLDSLQETQYF.

The chain links TRBV7-8 to TRBJ2-7; TRBD2 matches 8 bases. V shed 5 bases and J 0 bases; nucleotides not matched to a gene: 12. The CDR3 runs to 17 residues. The germline CDR1 and CDR2 sequences are SGHVS and FQNEAQ. This chain's CDR3 is CASSPRSLAVSSYEQYF. The CDR3 nucleotides are TGTGCCAGCAGCCCCAGATCACTAGCGGTGAGCTCCTACGAGCAGTACTTC.

The gene calls are TRBV6-5 and TRBJ2-1, with D possibly matching TRBD1 (5 bases). Trimming removed 2 bases at V and 5 bases at J, with 13 bases between. Germline V lookup: CDR1 MNHEY, CDR2 SVGAGI. The CDR3 is 15 residues long. CDR3 DNA sequence: TGTGCCAGCAGTTACAGGGGCCGACAAGACAATGAGCAGTTCTTC. Translating gives CASSYRGRQDNEQFF.

In this sample, this clone turned up once. The V and J genes are TRBV6-8 and TRBJ2-1, with D tentatively TRBD1 (5 bases). V was cut by 5 bases and J by 4 bases, with 18 bases left in between. CDR1 and CDR2 from the germline V gene are MNHGY and SAAAGT. This CDR3 has 16 amino acids. CDR3 sequence (DNA): TGTGCCAGCAGTACCGTGACAGATAATCTATACAATGAGCAGTTCTTC. Translated: CASSTVTDNLYNEQFF.

The chain uses TRBV11-3 and TRBJ2-3; 10 bases line up with TRBD2. J was trimmed by 0 bases and V by 1 base; bases with no gene match: 7. This CDR3 is built from 18 residues. Germline values: CDR1 SGHNT, CDR2 YENEEA. Here the CDR3 reads CASSLGAGGPWSTDTQYF. DNA for the CDR3: TGTGCCAGCAGCTTAGGAGCGGGAGGGCCGTGGAGCACAGATACGCAGTATTTT. Complete variable domain (other parts from reference TRBV11-3 and TRBJ2-3): EAGVVQSPRYKIIEKKQPVAFWCNPISGHNTLYWYLQNLGQGPELLIRYENEEAVDDSQLPKDRFSAERLKGVDSTLKIQPAELGDSAVYLCASSLGAGGPWSTDTQYFGPGTRLTVL.

CDR3 residues: CATLGGAGTEAFF. The CDR3 bases are TGTGCCACCCTAGGGGGGGCCGGCACTGAAGCTTTCTTT. The chain uses TRBV27 and TRBJ1-1; TRBD1 is a possible D gene (6 bases). Per germline, CDR1 MNHEY and CDR2 SMNVEV (reference sequence). The CDR3 sequence is 13 residues long. V lost 10 bases, J lost 4 bases, and 16 bases lay in between.

This clone appeared a single time. The chain recombines TRBV28 with TRBJ2-4, with 11 bases identical to TRBD2. J gave up 1 base and V 3 bases, and 14 bases lay outside the gene matches. The CDR3 spans 20 residues. CDR1 and CDR2 from the germline V gene are MDHEN and SYDVKM. CDR3 residues: CASSLLGMVAGGPAKNIQYF. The CDR3 DNA reads TGTGCCAGCAGTTTGTTGGGCATGGTAGCGGGAGGGCCCGCCAAAAACATTCAGTACTTC.

The chain joins TRBV2 to TRBJ1-5; perhaps TRBD1 as D (5 bases). The V end lost 4 bases, the J end lost 4 bases, and 20 bases lay between the germline ends. The CDR3 is 17 residues long. CDR1 is SNHLY and CDR2 is FYNNEI in the germline V gene. The CDR3 spells CASSGDLRGPYNQPQHF. CDR3 in DNA: TGTGCCAGCAGTGGGGACTTACGGGGCCCTTATAATCAGCCCCAGCATTTT. The full variable domain, in which reference TRBV2 and TRBJ1-5 provide the parts outside the CDR3, is EPEVTQTPSHQVTQMGQEVILRCVPISNHLYFYWYRQILGQKVEFLVSFYNNEISEKSEIFDDQFSVERPDGSNFTLKIRSTKLEDSAMYFCASSGDLRGPYNQPQHFGDGTRLSIL.

The chain links TRBV7-6 to TRBJ1-6; TRBD1 might be the D (5 bases). CDR3 length: 14 residues. Looked up from germline, CDR1 is SGHVS and CDR2 is FNYEAQ. The ends were cut back, 5 bases at V and 4 bases at J, with 9 bases in the middle. The DNA for the CDR3 is TGTGCCAGCAGCGTAGGACAATATAATTCACCCCTCCACTTT. Amino acid sequence: CASSVGQYNSPLHF.

This chain links TRBV29-1 with TRBJ2-1, with a possible D match to TRBD1 (7 bases). The V end lost 3 bases, the J end lost 0 bases, and 21 bases lay between the germline ends. There are 18 residues in the CDR3. Germline V gene data show CDR1 as SQVTM and CDR2 as ANQGSEA. The CDR3 sequence: CSVDGVGQGGFSYNEQFF. The DNA of the CDR3 is TGCAGCGTTGATGGGGTAGGCCAGGGGGGATTCTCCTACAATGAGCAGTTCTTC.

This sequence joins TRBV7-2 and TRBJ2-7, with D unclear. V was shortened by 1 base and J by 3 bases, with 16 bases between the two germline ends. The CDR3 is 16 amino acids. Per the germline V gene, CDR1 is SGHTA and CDR2 is FQGNSA. In DNA form, the CDR3 reads TGTGCCAGCAGCTTAGGTCGTGCTGAGACTGACTACGAGCAGTACTTC. This codes for CASSLGRAETDYEQYF.

This chain links TRBV5-4 with TRBJ1-1; perhaps TRBD1 as D (5 bases). CDR3 length equals 18 residues. V lost 1 base and J 3 bases, leaving 22 bases between the germline ends. CDR1 is SGHNT and CDR2 is YYREEE in the germline V gene (reference sequence). The DNA for the CDR3 is TGTGCCAGCAGCTTGTCCCTAAATGTCCGGACATTCGACACTGAAGCTTTCTTT. Protein sequence: CASSLSLNVRTFDTEAFF. Based on the CDR3 plus reference TRBV5-4 and TRBJ1-1, the full variable domain is ETGVTQSPTHLIKTRGQQVTLRCSSQSGHNTVSWYQQALGQGPQFIFQYYREEENGRGNFPPRFSGLQFPNYSSELNVNALELDDSALYLCASSLSLNVRTFDTEAFFGQGTRLTVV.

The chain employs TRBV28 and TRBJ1-5, with D hard to call. The length of the CDR3 is 11 residues. Per the germline V gene, CDR1 is MDHEN and CDR2 is SYDVKM. Trimming took 5 bases from V and 9 from J, leaving 8 bases between them. Written as DNA, the CDR3 is TGTGCCAGCAGTAAACAGACGCCCCAGCATTTT. Translation gives CASSKQTPQHF.

This chain joins TRBV9 and TRBJ1-3; possible D gene TRBD1, 5 bases. The CDR3 loop spans 16 amino acids. Trimming shortened V by 0 bases and J by 5 bases, and 15 bases separated the two germline ends. Germline values: CDR1 SGDLS, CDR2 YYNGEE. DNA of the CDR3: TGTGCCAGCAGCGTAGCCGCGGGGACCGCTAGAAACACCATATATTTT. Its protein product is CASSVAAGTARNTIYF.

The rearrangement uses TRBV3-1 (or the pseudogene TRBV3-2) and TRBJ2-6; D perhaps matches TRBD1 (6 bases). CDR1 and CDR2 (germline): LGHDT, YNNKEL (reference sequence). The CDR3 has 18 amino acids. V was cut by 4 bases and J by 0 bases, with 16 bases left in between. CDR3 loop: CASSPYRVGSSGANVLTF. The CDR3 DNA sequence: TGTGCCAGCAGCCCGTACAGGGTAGGGTCCTCTGGGGCCAACGTCCTGACTTTC.

As DNA, the CDR3 is TGTGCCAGCAGCTACAGCGGGTACGAGCAGTACTTC. The encoded protein is CASSYSGYEQYF. The chain couples TRBV5-6 to TRBJ2-7, with a possible D match to TRBD2 (6 bases). CDR3 length: 12 residues. Deletions cut 3 bases from V and 4 bases from J, with 8 bases between. Germline CDR1 SGHDT, CDR2 YYEEEE.

The CDR3 reads CASSEQGTSYNEQFF. The CDR3 DNA reads TGTGCCAGCAGCGAACAGGGGACTAGCTACAATGAGCAGTTCTTC. This chain uses TRBV6-4 with TRBJ2-1; D perhaps matches TRBD2 (8 bases). The CDR3 covers 15 residues. Trimming left V 6 bases short and J 3 bases short, with 15 bases between. The V gene's germline CDR1 is MRHNA and CDR2 SNTAGT.

The chain employs TRBV5-4 and TRBJ2-7; 7 bases map to TRBD1. The length of the CDR3 is 13 residues. Per the germline V gene, CDR1 is SGHNT and CDR2 is YYREEE (reference sequence). The trim removed 3 bases at V and 3 bases at J, leaving 3 bases unmatched. Written as DNA, the CDR3 is TGTGCCAGCAGCTCGGACAGGAGCTACGAGCAGTACTTC. Translation: CASSSDRSYEQYF. Using reference TRBV5-4 and TRBJ2-7 for the parts outside the CDR3, the full variable domain is ETGVTQSPTHLIKTRGQQVTLRCSSQSGHNTVSWYQQALGQGPQFIFQYYREEENGRGNFPPRFSGLQFPNYSSELNVNALELDDSALYLCASSSDRSYEQYFGPGTRLTVT.

The chain combines TRBV2 with TRBJ2-3, with 10 bases aligning to TRBD2. The CDR3 runs to 15 residues. V lost 6 bases and J lost 2; bases outside the gene matches: 5. Germline V gene data show CDR1 as SNHLY and CDR2 as FYNNEI. DNA for the CDR3: TGTGCCAGCAGAAAAACTAGCGGGAACACAGATACGCAGTATTTT. This sequence encodes CASRKTSGNTDTQYF.